This is a list of T cell receptor beta chains from one sample in a study of T cell responses to AZD1222 COVID-19 vaccine. The data were produced by immunoSEQ multiplex PCR, yet TCRdb's version contains in-frame clones alone and is incomplete. Found here are 35,000 to 45,000 clones, approximately 88% of them singletons; the top ten hold approximately 20%. This specimen was peripheral blood, taken 28 days after the second AZD1222 dose. These receptor sequences come from an adult who received the AZD1222 COVID-19 vaccine. CDR3s include the opening cysteine and the closing phenylalanine or tryptophan. Each record gives: CDR3 DNA, CDR3 protein, D gene, J gene, V gene, clone size. The D gene is left open where the match is weak. The size of a clone is reported for some rows only, either as once, few or many, or as a class for expanded clones.

DNA: TGTGCCAGCAGTCGCTCCGGGCAGGGGTATGGCTACACCTTC
CDR3: CASSRSGQGYGYTF
D: NA
J: TRBJ1-2
V: TRBV6-5
size: NA

DNA: TGTGCCAGTAAGGTCCCGGGAGATCAGCCCCAGCATTTT
CDR3: CASKVPGDQPQHF
D: NA
J: TRBJ1-5
V: TRBV19
size: NA

DNA: TGTGCCTGGGAAGGACCCAACAGGGCCGGTGGCTACACCTTC
CDR3: CAWEGPNRAGGYTF
D: NA
J: TRBJ1-2
V: TRBV30
size: NA

DNA: TGTGCCAGCAGCCCACCCGAGAGGGGGGGGTGGGAGCAGTACTTC
CDR3: CASSPPERGGWEQYF
D: NA
J: TRBJ2-7
V: TRBV7-3
size: NA

DNA: TGTGCCAGCTCACAGCGACCGACCCCGGGACAGGGGGCGCGAGGCTACACCTTC
CDR3: CASSQRPTPGQGARGYTF
D: TRBD1
J: TRBJ1-2
V: TRBV18
size: NA

DNA: TGTGCCAGCAGCTTGCCGATTGACAGGGTAAACACTGAAGCTTTCTTT
CDR3: CASSLPIDRVNTEAFF
D: TRBD1
J: TRBJ1-1
V: TRBV5-5
size: NA

DNA: TGTGCCAGCAGCTCGGAGACAGGCAACACTGAAGCTTTCTTT
CDR3: CASSSETGNTEAFF
D: NA
J: TRBJ1-1
V: TRBV11-3
size: NA

DNA: TGTGCCAGCTCACCAACTTCAGGACAGGGTTTGAGGGACAACTCTGGAAACACCATATATTTT
CDR3: CASSPTSGQGLRDNSGNTIYF
D: TRBD1
J: TRBJ1-3
V: TRBV18
size: few

DNA: TGCGCCAGCTCAAGGGGGACTAGCGGGGGGACCGGAGAGACCCAGTACTTC
CDR3: CASSRGTSGGTGETQYF
D: TRBD2
J: TRBJ2-5
V: TRBV5-1
size: NA

DNA: TGTGCCACCAGTGATGTAGGACAGGGAGACAATCAGCCCCAGCATTTT
CDR3: CATSDVGQGDNQPQHF
D: TRBD1
J: TRBJ1-5
V: TRBV24-1
size: NA

DNA: TGTGCCACCAGCAGAGAATTGCGGCGGGTAGAAACCAACTATGGCTACACCTTC
CDR3: CATSRELRRVETNYGYTF
D: NA
J: TRBJ1-2
V: TRBV15
size: NA

DNA: TGTGCCAGCAGCTTAGACAGGAACACTGAAGCTTTCTTT
CDR3: CASSLDRNTEAFF
D: NA
J: TRBJ1-1
V: TRBV11-3
size: NA

DNA: TGCGCCAGCAGCTTGGTGGGACTAGCGGAGAGCGGGGAGCTGTTTTTT
CDR3: CASSLVGLAESGELFF
D: TRBD2
J: TRBJ2-2
V: TRBV5-1
size: NA

DNA: TGTGCCAGCAGTTACTCGGGGGACAATCAGCCCCAGCATTTT
CDR3: CASSYSGDNQPQHF
D: NA
J: TRBJ1-5
V: TRBV6-6
size: NA

DNA: TGTGCCAGCAGCTCCTTTTTGGGGGGTAGGAGTTTGAACACTGAAGCTTTCTTT
CDR3: CASSSFLGGRSLNTEAFF
D: NA
J: TRBJ1-1
V: TRBV9
size: NA

DNA: TGTGCCAGCAGCGAAGGGGGGGACAGGGTGGCCCTAGACTATGGCTACACCTTC
CDR3: CASSEGGDRVALDYGYTF
D: TRBD1
J: TRBJ1-2
V: TRBV9
size: NA

DNA: TGCAGCGCCACAGCCGGGGCTTTGAACACTGAAGCTTTCTTT
CDR3: CSATAGALNTEAFF
D: NA
J: TRBJ1-1
V: TRBV29-1
size: NA

DNA: TGTGCCAGCTCACCACCAGGGCACGTGCAGACCCAGTACTTC
CDR3: CASSPPGHVQTQYF
D: NA
J: TRBJ2-5
V: TRBV18
size: NA

DNA: TGCAGCGTTGCGGCGGGGGGGAGGTTCTACGAGCAGTACTTC
CDR3: CSVAAGGRFYEQYF
D: TRBD2
J: TRBJ2-7
V: TRBV29-1
size: once

DNA: TGTGCCAGCAGTCCCCGAACAGCCTCTGGAAACACCATATATTTT
CDR3: CASSPRTASGNTIYF
D: NA
J: TRBJ1-3
V: TRBV6-5
size: NA

DNA: TGTGCCAGCAGTAAGATGGGCCAGGGGCGTGAAAAACTGTTTTTT
CDR3: CASSKMGQGREKLFF
D: NA
J: TRBJ1-4
V: TRBV28
size: NA

DNA: TGTGCCAGCAGGGACAACTTTAATGAAAAACTGTTTTTT
CDR3: CASRDNFNEKLFF
D: NA
J: TRBJ1-4
V: TRBV2
size: NA

DNA: TGTGCCAGCAGCTTAGATCGGGAGGAGCAGTACTTC
CDR3: CASSLDREEQYF
D: NA
J: TRBJ2-7
V: TRBV11-3
size: NA

DNA: TGTGCCAGCAGTCCTAACTGGAAGGAAAAACTGTTTTTT
CDR3: CASSPNWKEKLFF
D: NA
J: TRBJ1-4
V: TRBV6-5
size: NA

DNA: TGTGCCAGCAGCTTGGAGGGGGGAGCTGGGGCCAACGTCCTGACTTTC
CDR3: CASSLEGGAGANVLTF
D: NA
J: TRBJ2-6
V: TRBV5-4
size: NA

DNA: TGTGCCAGCAGCAAACAGGGGTACTATGGCTACACCTTC
CDR3: CASSKQGYYGYTF
D: TRBD1
J: TRBJ1-2
V: TRBV5-5
size: NA

DNA: TGTGCCGGGGGGCCAGCTAACTATGGCTACACCTTC
CDR3: CAGGPANYGYTF
D: NA
J: TRBJ1-2
V: TRBV30
size: NA

DNA: TGTGCCAGCAGCCAATGGGGCAGTCAAGATGGCTACACCTTC
CDR3: CASSQWGSQDGYTF
D: NA
J: TRBJ1-2
V: TRBV14
size: NA

DNA: TGTGCCAGCAGTTACTCTGCTAACTATGGCTACACCTTC
CDR3: CASSYSANYGYTF
D: NA
J: TRBJ1-2
V: TRBV6-6
size: few

DNA: TGTGCCAGCAGTCGTGGGGCGATGCCCTACGAGCAGTACTTC
CDR3: CASSRGAMPYEQYF
D: NA
J: TRBJ2-7
V: TRBV5-4
size: few

DNA: TGTGCCAGTAGTATCCAGGCAACGAAAACGAACACCATATATTTT
CDR3: CASSIQATKTNTIYF
D: NA
J: TRBJ1-3
V: TRBV19
size: NA

DNA: TGTGCCAGCTCCGTTACCGGGAAGGAAGGGACCCAGTACTTC
CDR3: CASSVTGKEGTQYF
D: NA
J: TRBJ2-5
V: TRBV18
size: NA

DNA: TGTGCCAGCAGCTTAACGTCTAGCGGGGGTTCCTACAATGAGCAGTTCTTC
CDR3: CASSLTSSGGSYNEQFF
D: TRBD2
J: TRBJ2-1
V: TRBV7-3
size: NA

DNA: TGTGCCAGCAGCTCGCGGACCTCCGGGGAGCTGTTTTTT
CDR3: CASSSRTSGELFF
D: NA
J: TRBJ2-2
V: TRBV7-3
size: NA

DNA: TGTGCCATCAGTGAGGTATGGGGGGGCACTGAAGCTTTCTTT
CDR3: CAISEVWGGTEAFF
D: NA
J: TRBJ1-1
V: TRBV10-3
size: NA